This T cell receptor (beta chain) was found in a study of shared clonotypes between healthy human individuals. Overall study findings and caveats: Depth of sequencing was expected to influence donor clonotype sharing.

This CDR3 region has 15 residues. Germline lookup yields CDR1 MNHNY and CDR2 SVGAGI (reference sequence). Trimming pared 0 bases from V and 6 bases from J, leaving 15 bases between. Concerning this clone itself: No antigen is known for it.

Per the study methods: Junction-only sequences without quality scores came from ImmunoSEQ, so filtering differed. TCRdb's table, derived via immunoSEQ multiplex PCR, lists solely in-frame clones and lacks some. V and J calls and clone size are as listed in that table; D and trimming were resolved from the DNA. The data contain some 500,000 clones, about 96% of them singletons. The specimen was naive CD4+ T cells sorted from blood. The subset here: CD45RA+ positively selected. The V gene is TRBV6-6, the J gene TRBJ2-7, with TRBD1 as a possible D gene (5 bases). This sequence originates from a woman in her 30s in good health. This CDR3 is CASSYSYEDRGEQYF. The DNA for the CDR3 is TGTGCCAGCAGTTACTCCTACGAGGATAGGGGCGAGCAGTACTTC.